The 5 T cell receptor beta chains below all came from one sample that was sequenced in a study of blood T cell repertoires in COVID-19. The table came from immunoSEQ multiplex PCR; TCRdb's copy has only in-frame clones and leaves some out. The sample lists a few hundred thousand clones; about nine tenths were seen once. Material for sequencing was peripheral blood. All receptors come from a man aged 50 to 60 with active or convalescent COVID-19.

The chain joins TRBV30 to TRBJ1-2; TRBD1 aligns across 7 bases. The CDR3 runs 16 residues. CDR1 is GTSNPN, CDR2 SVGIG, per germline (reference sequence). In nucleotides, the CDR3 is TGTGCTTTCGAAGGGACAGCGACACTGGGCAACTATGGCTACACCTTC. This sequence encodes CAFEGTATLGNYGYTF.

The chain has TRBV20-1 and TRBJ2-5; tentatively, D is TRBD2 (5 bases). Germline values: CDR1 DFQATT, CDR2 SNEGSKA (reference sequence). The CDR3 is 11 amino acids. Between the trimmed V and J ends, which lost 7 bases and 5 bases, there was a span of 11 bases. The CDR3 spells CSVLEWETQYF. The CDR3 DNA is TGCAGTGTACTAGAATGGGAGACCCAGTACTTC.

The chain couples TRBV11-2 to TRBJ2-1; 8 bases line up with TRBD2. The CDR3 is made up of 15 amino acids. Germline trimming cut 7 bases from V and 9 bases from J; bases unmatched to any gene: 14. Germline V CDR1 and CDR2: SGHAT, FQNNGV. The CDR3 spells CASTLSRGGAGEQFF. CDR3 bases: TGTGCCAGCACCCTAAGCCGGGGGGGGGCCGGTGAGCAGTTCTTC.

This chain joins TRBV4-1 and TRBJ1-5; no reliable D call. Germline assignment: CDR1 MGHRA and CDR2 YSYEKL. V lost 0 bases and J lost 7, with 13 bases in between. This CDR3 contains 15 residues. The CDR3 bases are TGCGCCAGCAGCCAAGAGACGGGTATCGGCCAGCCCCAGCATTTT. It yields the protein CASSQETGIGQPQHF.

The V gene is TRBV2, the J gene TRBJ2-7, with 9 bases matching TRBD2. J lost 6 bases, V lost 6 bases, and 9 bases had no gene match. Germline V CDR1 and CDR2: SNHLY, FYNNEI. The CDR3 has 14 residues. For the CDR3, the DNA is TGTGCCAGCAGGATAGCGGGAGTCTCGGCCGAGCAGTACTTC. It encodes CASRIAGVSAEQYF. The variable domain in full, with the rest retrieved from reference TRBV2 and TRBJ2-7, is EPEVTQTPSHQVTQMGQEVILRCVPISNHLYFYWYRQILGQKVEFLVSFYNNEISEKSEIFDDQFSVERPDGSNFTLKIRSTKLEDSAMYFCASRIAGVSAEQYFGPGTRLTVT.